The sequence of this TCR beta chain was determined in a study of T cells in Graves' hyperthyroidism and ophthalmopathy. V dropped 2 bases and J dropped 2 bases, with 16 bases sitting between them. Germline CDR1 reads SGHVS; CDR2 reads FQNEAQ. This CDR3 comprises 17 residues. Ophthalmopathy patients had moderate-to-severe active disease, CAS ≥3, NOSPECS ≥4, and disease duration under 3 months. There were TCR beta CDR3 regions amplified from RNA transcripts. The HTBI primer set served for first-round RT-PCR of the TCR CDR3. Using its own MiXCR run on the multiplex PCR reads, TCRdb lists one record per CDR3 protein. The sample includes 500,000 to 600,000 distinct CDR3 sequences, 20% of them seen just once. Regarding this clonotype: The antigen is unknown.

Study findings and constraints: Within blood appeared most thyroid clonotypes that had expanded above 0.001.

The source is a man aged 35 to 55 with Graves' ophthalmopathy. The V gene is TRBV7-8, the J gene TRBJ2-1; weak D call: TRBD2 (5 bases). The sample taken for sequencing was blood. Here the CDR3 reads CASSLLGSETTYNEQFF. The CDR3 DNA follows: TGTGCCAGCAGCTTATTGGGCAGCGAGACTACCTACAATGAGCAGTTCTTC.